This TCR beta chain was profiled in a study of T cell responses to AZD1222 COVID-19 vaccine. As to this clone: Its antigen remains unidentified.

Study-wide results and caveats: Among those given AZD1222, only 6 or 7 were seropositive at baseline. When two AZD1222 doses had been given, Spike-specific TCR breadth and depth rose. Most donors were white British and more were female, and clonal diversity was possibly underestimated.

The table came from immunoSEQ multiplex PCR; TCRdb's copy has only in-frame clones and leaves some out. The table records some 140,000 clones, 70% to 90% of them present only once. Sequences were derived from peripheral blood, sampled on day 0 of AZD1222 vaccination. The source of this sequence is an adult in good health.

CDR3 bases: TGTGCCAGCAGCCACGCCGAGAAGAACACTGAAGCTTTCTTT. Translation: CASSHAEKNTEAFF. V and J are TRBV7-9 and TRBJ1-1; no firm D call. The CDR3 is 14 amino acids. Trimming took 5 bases from V and 1 from J, leaving 11 bases between them. Germline CDR1 SEHNR, CDR2 FQNEAQ (reference sequence).